This T cell receptor beta chain was sequenced in a study of shared clonotypes between healthy human individuals. This CDR3 is 15 amino acids long. CDR1 is MNHEY, CDR2 SVGAGI, per germline. V lost 2 bases and J lost 4; bases outside the gene matches: 5. The naive CD8 fraction comprised CD45RO-negative cells positively selected for CCR7 and excluded terminally differentiated effector memory CD45RA+ cells. Profiling relied on immunoSEQ multiplex PCR, and the TCRdb table lists in-frame clones only, not all of them. The sample includes around 2.1 million clones, roughly 91% seen only once; the top ten take around 1.7%.

The sequencing input was naive CD8+ T cells from PBMCs. This TCR came from a man aged 18 to 29 in good health. Some clones in this sample may be carry-over from other donors' samples. The chain carries TRBV6-5 and TRBJ2-7; 10 nucleotides agree with TRBD2. The CDR3 region is CASSYVAGGRYEQYF. DNA for the CDR3: TGTGCCAGCAGTTACGTAGCGGGAGGACGGTACGAGCAGTACTTC.